The TCR beta chain described here comes from a study of blood T cell repertoires in COVID-19. Background on the study: Both acute and convalescent COVID-19 samples were obtained from the United States, Italy and Spain. In each case, the material was cDNA or gDNA derived from T cells, B-cell-depleted T cells, or PBMCs.

Clones were sequenced by immunoSEQ multiplex PCR, and TCRdb holds only the in-frame ones, with some missing. The sample lists hundreds of thousands of clones, around 89% occurring once. Recovered Cohort 3 donors showed two negative PCRs, clearance, or symptom resolution. V was trimmed by 0 bases and J by 0 bases, leaving 9 bases between them. From germline, CDR1 is SGHNT and CDR2 YYREEE (reference sequence). There are 15 residues in the CDR3. This clonotype was sampled from a man in his thirties or forties who had recovered from COVID-19. Sequencing was done on a sample of PBMCs or T cells enriched from blood (not recorded which). The V call is TRBV5-4, the J call TRBJ1-1; unclear D gene. CDR3 sequence (DNA): TGTGCCAGCAGCTTGGAGGCAGGTGTGAACACTGAAGCTTTCTTT. Translated, it gives CASSLEAGVNTEAFF.